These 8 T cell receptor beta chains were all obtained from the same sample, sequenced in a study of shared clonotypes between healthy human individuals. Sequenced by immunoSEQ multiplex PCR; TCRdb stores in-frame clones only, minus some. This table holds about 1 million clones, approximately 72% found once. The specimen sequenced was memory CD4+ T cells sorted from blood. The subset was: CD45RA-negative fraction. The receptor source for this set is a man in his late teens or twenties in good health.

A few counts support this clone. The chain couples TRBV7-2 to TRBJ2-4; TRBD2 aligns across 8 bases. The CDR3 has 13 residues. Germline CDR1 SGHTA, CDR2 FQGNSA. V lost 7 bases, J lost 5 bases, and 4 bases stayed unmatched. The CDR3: CASTGGAQNIQYF. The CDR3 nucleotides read TGTGCCAGCACCGGGGGGGCACAAAACATTCAGTACTTC.

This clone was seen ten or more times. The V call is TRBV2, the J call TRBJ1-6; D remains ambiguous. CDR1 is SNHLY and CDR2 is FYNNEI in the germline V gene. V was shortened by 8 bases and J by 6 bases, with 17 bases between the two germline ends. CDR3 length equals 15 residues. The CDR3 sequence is CASEGGWLGNSPLHF. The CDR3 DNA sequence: TGTGCCAGCGAGGGAGGGTGGCTTGGTAATTCACCCCTCCACTTT.

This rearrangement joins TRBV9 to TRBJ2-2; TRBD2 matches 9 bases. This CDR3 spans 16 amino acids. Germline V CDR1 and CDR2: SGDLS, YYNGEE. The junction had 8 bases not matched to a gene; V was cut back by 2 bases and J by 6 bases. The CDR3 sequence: CASSVVAGDSAGELFF. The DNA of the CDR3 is TGTGCCAGCAGCGTTGTAGCGGGAGATAGTGCCGGGGAGCTGTTTTTT.

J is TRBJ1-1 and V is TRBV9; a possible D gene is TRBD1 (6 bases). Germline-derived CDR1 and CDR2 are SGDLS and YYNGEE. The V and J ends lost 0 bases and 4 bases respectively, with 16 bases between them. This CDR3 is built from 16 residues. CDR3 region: CASSVDPGAATTEAFF. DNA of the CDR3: TGTGCCAGCAGCGTAGATCCAGGGGCGGCGACCACTGAAGCTTTCTTT.

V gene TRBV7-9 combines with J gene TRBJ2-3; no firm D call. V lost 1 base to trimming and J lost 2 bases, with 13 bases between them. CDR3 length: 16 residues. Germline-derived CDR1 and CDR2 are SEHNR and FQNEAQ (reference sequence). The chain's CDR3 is CASSLGLLPYTDTQYF. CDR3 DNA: TGTGCCAGCAGCTTAGGACTCCTGCCTTACACAGATACGCAGTATTTT.

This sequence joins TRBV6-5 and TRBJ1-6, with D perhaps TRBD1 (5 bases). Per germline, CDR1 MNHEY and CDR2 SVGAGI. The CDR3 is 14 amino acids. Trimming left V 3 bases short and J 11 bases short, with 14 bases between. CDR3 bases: TGTGCCAGCAGTTATGGTGGGGCCGGGGCACCCCTCCACTTT. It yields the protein CASSYGGAGAPLHF.

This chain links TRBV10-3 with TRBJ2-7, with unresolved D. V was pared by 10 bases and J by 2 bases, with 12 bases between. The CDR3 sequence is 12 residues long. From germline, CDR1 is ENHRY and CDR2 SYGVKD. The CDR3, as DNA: TGTGCCAGCAGCCGGACCGCCTACGAGCAGTACTTC. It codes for CASSRTAYEQYF.

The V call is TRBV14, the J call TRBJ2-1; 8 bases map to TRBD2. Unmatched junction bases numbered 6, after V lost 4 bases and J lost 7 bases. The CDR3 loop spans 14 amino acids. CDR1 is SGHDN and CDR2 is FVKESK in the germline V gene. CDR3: CASSPSGTSNEQFF. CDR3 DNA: TGTGCCAGCAGCCCTTCCGGGACTAGTAATGAGCAGTTCTTC.